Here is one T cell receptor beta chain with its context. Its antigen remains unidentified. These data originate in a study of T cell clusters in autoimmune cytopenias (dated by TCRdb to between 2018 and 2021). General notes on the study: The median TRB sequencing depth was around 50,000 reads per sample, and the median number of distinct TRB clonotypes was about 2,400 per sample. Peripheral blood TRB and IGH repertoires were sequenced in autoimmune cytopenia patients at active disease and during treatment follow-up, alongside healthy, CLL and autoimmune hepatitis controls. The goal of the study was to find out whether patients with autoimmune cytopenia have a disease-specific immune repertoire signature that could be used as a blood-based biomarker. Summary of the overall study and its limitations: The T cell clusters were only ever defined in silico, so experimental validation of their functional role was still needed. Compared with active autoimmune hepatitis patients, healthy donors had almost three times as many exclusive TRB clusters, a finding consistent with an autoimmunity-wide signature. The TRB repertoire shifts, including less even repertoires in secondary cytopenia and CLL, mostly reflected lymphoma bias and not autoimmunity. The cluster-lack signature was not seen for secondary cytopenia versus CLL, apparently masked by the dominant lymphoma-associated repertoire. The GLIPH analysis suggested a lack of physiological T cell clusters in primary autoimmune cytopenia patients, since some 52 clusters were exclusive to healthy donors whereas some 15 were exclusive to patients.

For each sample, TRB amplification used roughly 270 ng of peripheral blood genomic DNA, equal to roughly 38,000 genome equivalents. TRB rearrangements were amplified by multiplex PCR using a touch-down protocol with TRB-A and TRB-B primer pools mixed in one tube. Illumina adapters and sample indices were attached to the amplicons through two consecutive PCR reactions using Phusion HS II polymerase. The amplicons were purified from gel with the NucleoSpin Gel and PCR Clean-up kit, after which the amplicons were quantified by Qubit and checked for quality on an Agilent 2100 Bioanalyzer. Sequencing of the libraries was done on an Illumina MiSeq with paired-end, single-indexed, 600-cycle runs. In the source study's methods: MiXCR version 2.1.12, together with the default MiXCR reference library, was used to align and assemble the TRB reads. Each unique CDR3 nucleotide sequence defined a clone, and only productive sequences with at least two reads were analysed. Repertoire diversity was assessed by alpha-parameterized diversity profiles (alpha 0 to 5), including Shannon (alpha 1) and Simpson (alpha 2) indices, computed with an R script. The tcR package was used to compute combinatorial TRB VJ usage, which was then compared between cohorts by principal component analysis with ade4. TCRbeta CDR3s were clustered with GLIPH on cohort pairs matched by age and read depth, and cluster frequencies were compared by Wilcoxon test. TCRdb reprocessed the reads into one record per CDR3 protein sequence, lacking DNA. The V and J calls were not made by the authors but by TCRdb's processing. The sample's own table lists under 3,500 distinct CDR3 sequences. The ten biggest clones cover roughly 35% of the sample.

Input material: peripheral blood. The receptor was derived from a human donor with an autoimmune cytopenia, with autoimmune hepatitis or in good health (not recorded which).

CDR3 reads: CASSELTALNEKLFF. The V gene is TRBV25-1 and the J gene is TRBJ1-4. CDR1 and CDR2, looked up from the germline V gene, are MGHDK and SYGVNS. Its CDR3 holds 15 amino acids, cysteine through phenylalanine. No DNA sequence is on record.